This T cell receptor (beta chain) stems from a study of cytomegalovirus exposure and HLA in healthy donors (dated by TCRdb to about 2017). The study in broad terms: According to a later analysis, the 120 or so validation repertoires were produced on the same platform as the approximately 690 repertoires of the first cohort. The study aimed to test whether cataloging public T cell receptors could reveal signatures of past pathogen exposure. To predict cytomegalovirus infection status, the study brought together high-throughput TCR immunosequencing, statistical association of individual TCRs with disease status, and machine learning. In addition to the first cohort of roughly 700 subjects, a separate validation cohort of 120 different subjects was used. What the research found in general, with its limitations: In vitro tests confirmed that three of the cytomegalovirus-associated TCR beta chains recognize cytomegalovirus antigens. The authors suggested that the approach could potentially be extended to other disease states and immunological phenotypes. The classifier was reported to diagnose cytomegalovirus status with high specificity and sensitivity in both the original and validation cohorts. Of the cluster scores, roughly 93% were above 0 in a later analysis, which found that TCRs clustered in the first cohort also tended to co-occur in the 95 to 150 validation repertoires. A later analysis lacked HLA typing for the validation cohort, so it scored co-occurrence in that cohort across all 110 or so repertoires. The study listed around 160 TCR beta chains as associated with cytomegalovirus. Across donors, most TCR sequences were observed very rarely, whereas some public TCRs were present in many individuals.

V lost 0 bases and J lost 7 bases, and the count of bases not matched to a germline gene is 6. The CDR3 spans 17 residues, from the cysteine through the phenylalanine. Only the CDR3 portion is preserved as DNA: 51 bases, with reading frame beginning at the first base. CDR1 and CDR2 are drawn from the germline V gene: MGHRA, YSYEKL. In the case of this clone: The antigen it binds to is not known. No qualities accompany the bases; no much larger clone lies one base away.

Separate from the approximately 730-subject first cohort, the validation cohort of about 130 subjects was the group to which the donors belonged. Library prep was done by the immunoSEQ multiplex PCR assay. The authors processed their data as follows. To diagnose cytomegalovirus status from the catalog of TCR beta chain sequences, a statistical classification framework was built. TCRdb holds this immuneACCESS table with in-frame rearrangements only. Some clones are missing; in checked studies, unresolved V genes explain under half, and the rest has no known cause. V, J and clone size derive from that table, while D and trimming were established from the DNA sequence. In all, the sample holds 250,000 to 300,000 clones, and about 90% of those were seen once. Together, the top ten hold 0.37% of the sample.

The sequence links TRBV4-1 to TRBJ2-1, and TRBD2 aligns with 13 junction nucleotides. The TCR was taken from a woman between 18 and 29 years old in good health and CMV-seronegative. Sequencing was performed on PBMCs. The sequenced DNA: TGCGCCAGCAGCCAAGAACCTGGACTAGCGGGAGAAAATGAGCAGTTCTTC. This is translated as CASSQEPGLAGENEQFF.